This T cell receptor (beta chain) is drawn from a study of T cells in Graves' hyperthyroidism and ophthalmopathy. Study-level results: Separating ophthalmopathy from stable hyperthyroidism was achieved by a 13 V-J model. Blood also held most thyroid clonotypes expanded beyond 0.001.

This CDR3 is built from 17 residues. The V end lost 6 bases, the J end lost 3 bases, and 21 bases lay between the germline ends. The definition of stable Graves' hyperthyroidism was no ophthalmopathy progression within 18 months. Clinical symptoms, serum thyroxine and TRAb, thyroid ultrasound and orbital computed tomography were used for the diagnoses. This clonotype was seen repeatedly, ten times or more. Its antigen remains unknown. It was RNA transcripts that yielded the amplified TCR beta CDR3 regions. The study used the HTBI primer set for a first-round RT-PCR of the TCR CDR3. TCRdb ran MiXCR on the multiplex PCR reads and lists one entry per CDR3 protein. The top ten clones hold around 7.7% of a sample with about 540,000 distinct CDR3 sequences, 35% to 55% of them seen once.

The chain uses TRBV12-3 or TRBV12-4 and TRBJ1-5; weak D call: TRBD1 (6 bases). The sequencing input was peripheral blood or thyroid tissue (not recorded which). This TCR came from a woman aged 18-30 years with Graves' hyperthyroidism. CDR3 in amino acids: CASSPLPPGVNNQPQHF. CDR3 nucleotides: TGTGCCAGCAGCCCCCTCCCCCCAGGGGTTAACAATCAGCCCCAGCATTTT.